This T cell receptor beta chain was observed in a study of T cells in Graves' hyperthyroidism and ophthalmopathy. Whole-study findings and limits: It was a median roughly six months before onset that the model predicted ophthalmopathy.

CDR1 is SGDLS, CDR2 YYNGEE, per germline. Trimming removed 3 bases from V and 3 bases from J, with 13 bases in between. There are 14 residues in the CDR3. Points on this clonotype: Its antigen remains unidentified.

Newly diagnosed hyperthyroidism, duration under 2 months, in patients aged 18 to 65. On the basis of clinical symptoms, serum thyroxine and TRAb, thyroid ultrasound and orbital computed tomography, diagnoses were made. The CDR3 regions of TCR beta were amplified from RNA transcripts. The primer set for the first-round RT-PCR of the TCR CDR3 was HTBI. TCRdb reprocessed the multiplex PCR reads with MiXCR, giving one entry per CDR3 protein. This sample has hundreds of thousands of distinct CDR3 sequences, with approximately 15% found just once. The TCR comes from a woman aged 30 to 39 with Graves' hyperthyroidism that later progressed to Graves' ophthalmopathy. Sequenced sample: blood. V gene TRBV9 combines with J gene TRBJ2-7; D may correspond to TRBD1 or TRBD2 (6 bases each). In nucleotides, the CDR3 is TGTGCCAGCAGCGAGGGGGGACAAGACTACGAGCAGTACTTC. Residues: CASSEGGQDYEQYF.